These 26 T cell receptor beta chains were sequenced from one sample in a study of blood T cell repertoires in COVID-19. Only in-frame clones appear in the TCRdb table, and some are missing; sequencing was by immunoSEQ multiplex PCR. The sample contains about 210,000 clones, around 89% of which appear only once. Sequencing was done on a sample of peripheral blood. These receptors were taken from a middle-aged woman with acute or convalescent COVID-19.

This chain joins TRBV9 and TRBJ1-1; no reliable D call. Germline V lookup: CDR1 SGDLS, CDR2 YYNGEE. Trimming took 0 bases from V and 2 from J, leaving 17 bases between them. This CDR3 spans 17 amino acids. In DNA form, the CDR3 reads TGTGCCAGCAGCGTAGGGAGGGCGCCGGGTTTTAACACTGAAGCTTTCTTT. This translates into CASSVGRAPGFNTEAFF.

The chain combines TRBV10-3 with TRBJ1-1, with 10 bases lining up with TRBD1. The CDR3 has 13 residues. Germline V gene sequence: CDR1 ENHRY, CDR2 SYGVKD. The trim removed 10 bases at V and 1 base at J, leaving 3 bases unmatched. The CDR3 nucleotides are TGTGCCACCAGACAGGGGGCGAACACTGAAGCTTTCTTT. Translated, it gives CATRQGANTEAFF.

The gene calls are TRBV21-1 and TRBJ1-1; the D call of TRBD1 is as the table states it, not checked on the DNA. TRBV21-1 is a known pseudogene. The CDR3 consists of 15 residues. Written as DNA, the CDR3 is TGTGCCAGCAGCAAAGGGTGTGGGGCGAACACTGAAGCTTTCTTT. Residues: CASSKGCGANTEAFF.

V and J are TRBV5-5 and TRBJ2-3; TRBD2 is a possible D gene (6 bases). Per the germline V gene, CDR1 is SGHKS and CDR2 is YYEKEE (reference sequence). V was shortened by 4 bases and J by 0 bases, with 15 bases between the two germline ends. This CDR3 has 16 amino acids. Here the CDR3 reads CASSVGTSYSTDTQYF. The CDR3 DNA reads TGTGCCAGCAGCGTCGGGACTTCCTATAGCACAGATACGCAGTATTTT.

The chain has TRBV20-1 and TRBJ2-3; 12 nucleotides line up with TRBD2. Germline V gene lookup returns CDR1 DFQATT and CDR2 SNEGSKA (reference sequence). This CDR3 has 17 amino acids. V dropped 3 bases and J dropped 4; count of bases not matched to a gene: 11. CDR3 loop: CSASTASGGGSADTQYF. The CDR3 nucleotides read TGCAGTGCTAGTACGGCTAGCGGGGGGGGTTCCGCAGATACGCAGTATTTT.

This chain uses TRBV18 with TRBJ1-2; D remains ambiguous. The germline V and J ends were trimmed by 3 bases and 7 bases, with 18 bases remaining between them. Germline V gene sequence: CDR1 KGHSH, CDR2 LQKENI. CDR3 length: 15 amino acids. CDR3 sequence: CASSPDARFSGGYTF. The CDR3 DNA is TGTGCCAGCTCACCCGATGCCCGGTTTTCGGGTGGCTACACCTTC.

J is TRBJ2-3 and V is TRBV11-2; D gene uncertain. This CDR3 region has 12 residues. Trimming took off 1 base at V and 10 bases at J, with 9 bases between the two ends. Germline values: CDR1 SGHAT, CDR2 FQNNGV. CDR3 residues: CASSLVSVSQYF. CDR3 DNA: TGTGCCAGCAGCTTAGTGTCGGTATCGCAGTATTTT.

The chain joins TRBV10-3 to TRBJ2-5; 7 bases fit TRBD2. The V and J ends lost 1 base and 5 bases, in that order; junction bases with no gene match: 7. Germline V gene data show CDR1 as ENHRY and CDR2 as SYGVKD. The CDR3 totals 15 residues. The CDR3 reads CAISEWAGGGETQYF. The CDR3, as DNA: TGTGCCATCAGTGAGTGGGCGGGCGGGGGTGAGACCCAGTACTTC.

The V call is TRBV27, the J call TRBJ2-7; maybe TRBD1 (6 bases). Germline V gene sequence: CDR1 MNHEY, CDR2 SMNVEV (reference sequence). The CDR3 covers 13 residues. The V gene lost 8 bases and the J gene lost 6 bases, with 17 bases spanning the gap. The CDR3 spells CASGWDMRTEQYV. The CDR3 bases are TGTGCCAGCGGATGGGACATGCGAACCGAGCAGTACGTC.

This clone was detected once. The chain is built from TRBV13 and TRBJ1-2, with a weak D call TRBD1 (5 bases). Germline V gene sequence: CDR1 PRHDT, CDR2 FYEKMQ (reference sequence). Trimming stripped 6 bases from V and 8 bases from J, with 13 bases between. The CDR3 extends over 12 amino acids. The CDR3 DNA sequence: TGTGCCAGCAGGCTTGGGGGGGAAGGCTACACCTTC. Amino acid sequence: CASRLGGEGYTF.

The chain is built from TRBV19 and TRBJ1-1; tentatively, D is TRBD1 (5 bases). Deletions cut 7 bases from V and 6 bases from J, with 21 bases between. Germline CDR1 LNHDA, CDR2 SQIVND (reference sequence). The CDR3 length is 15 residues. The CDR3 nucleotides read TGTGCCAGTAAAGTTACCGGGGAGGGGAGAGCTGAAGCTTTCTTT. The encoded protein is CASKVTGEGRAEAFF.

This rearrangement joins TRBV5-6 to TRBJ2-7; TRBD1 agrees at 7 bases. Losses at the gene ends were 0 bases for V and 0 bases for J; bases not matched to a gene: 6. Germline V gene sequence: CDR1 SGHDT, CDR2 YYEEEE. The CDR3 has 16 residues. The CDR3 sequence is CASSLGYRDSSYEQYV. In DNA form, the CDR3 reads TGTGCCAGCAGCTTGGGTTACAGGGACAGCTCCTACGAGCAGTACGTC.

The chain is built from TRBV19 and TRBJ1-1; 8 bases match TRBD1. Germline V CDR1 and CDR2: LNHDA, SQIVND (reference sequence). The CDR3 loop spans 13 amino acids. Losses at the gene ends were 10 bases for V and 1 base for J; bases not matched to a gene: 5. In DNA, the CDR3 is TGTGCCACCGACAGGGGCGCGAACACTGAAGCTTTCTTT. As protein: CATDRGANTEAFF.

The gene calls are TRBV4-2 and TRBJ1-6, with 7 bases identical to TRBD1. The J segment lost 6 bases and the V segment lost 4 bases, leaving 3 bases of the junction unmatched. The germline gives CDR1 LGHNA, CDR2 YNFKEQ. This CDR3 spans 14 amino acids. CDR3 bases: TGTGCCAGCAGCCTGACAGGGACTAATTCACCCCTCCACTTT. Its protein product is CASSLTGTNSPLHF.

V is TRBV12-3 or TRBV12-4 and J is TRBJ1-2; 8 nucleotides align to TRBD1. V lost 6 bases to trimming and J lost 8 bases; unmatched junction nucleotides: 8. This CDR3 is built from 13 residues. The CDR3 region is CASSYGQGQGYTF. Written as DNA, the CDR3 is TGTGCCAGCAGCTACGGACAGGGACAAGGCTACACCTTC.

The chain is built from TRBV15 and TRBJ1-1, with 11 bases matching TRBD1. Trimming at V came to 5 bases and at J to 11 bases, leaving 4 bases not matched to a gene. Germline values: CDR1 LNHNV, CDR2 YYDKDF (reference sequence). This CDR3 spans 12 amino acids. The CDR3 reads CATSRDRGWAFF. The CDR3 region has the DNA TGTGCCACCAGCCGGGACAGGGGGTGGGCTTTCTTT.

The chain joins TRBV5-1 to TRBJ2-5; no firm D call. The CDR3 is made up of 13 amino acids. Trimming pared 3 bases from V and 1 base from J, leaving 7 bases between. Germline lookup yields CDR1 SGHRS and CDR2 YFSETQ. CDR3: CASSSYPQETQYF. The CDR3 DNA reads TGCGCCAGCAGCTCCTACCCCCAAGAGACCCAGTACTTC. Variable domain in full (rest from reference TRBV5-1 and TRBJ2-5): KAGVTQTPRYLIKTRGQQVTLSCSPISGHRSVSWYQQTPGQGLQFLFEYFSETQRNKGNFPGRFSGRQFSNSRSEMNVSTLELGDSALYLCASSSYPQETQYFGPGTRLLVL.

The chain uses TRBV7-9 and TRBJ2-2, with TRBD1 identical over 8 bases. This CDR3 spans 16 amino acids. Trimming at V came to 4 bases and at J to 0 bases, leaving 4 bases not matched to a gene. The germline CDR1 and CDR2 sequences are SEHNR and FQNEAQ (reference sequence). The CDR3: CASSSPGQANTGELFF. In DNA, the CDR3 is TGTGCCAGCAGCTCCCCGGGACAGGCGAACACCGGGGAGCTGTTTTTT. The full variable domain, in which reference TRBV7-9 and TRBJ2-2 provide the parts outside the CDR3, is DTGVSQNPRHKITKRGQNVTFRCDPISEHNRLYWYRQTLGQGPEFLTYFQNEAQLEKSRLLSDRFSAERPKGSFSTLEIQRTEQGDSAMYLCASSSPGQANTGELFFGEGSRLTVL.

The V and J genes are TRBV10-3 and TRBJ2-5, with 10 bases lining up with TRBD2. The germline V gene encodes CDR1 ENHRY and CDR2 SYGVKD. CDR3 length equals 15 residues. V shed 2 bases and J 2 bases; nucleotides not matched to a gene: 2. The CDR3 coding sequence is TGTGCCATCAGTGAGGGACTAGCGGCACAAGAGACCCAGTACTTC. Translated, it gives CAISEGLAAQETQYF.

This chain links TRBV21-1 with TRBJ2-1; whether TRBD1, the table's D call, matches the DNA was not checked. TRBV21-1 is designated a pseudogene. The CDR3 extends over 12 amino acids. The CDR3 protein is CASSPRDRERFF. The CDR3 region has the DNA TGTGCCAGCAGCCCTCGGGACAGGGAAAGGTTCTTC.

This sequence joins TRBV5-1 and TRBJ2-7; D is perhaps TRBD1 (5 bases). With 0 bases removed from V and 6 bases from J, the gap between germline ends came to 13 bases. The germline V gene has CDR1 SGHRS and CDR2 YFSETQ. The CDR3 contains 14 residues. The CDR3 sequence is CASSLGQPPGEQYV. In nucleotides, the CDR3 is TGCGCCAGCAGCTTGGGACAGCCTCCAGGCGAGCAGTACGTC.

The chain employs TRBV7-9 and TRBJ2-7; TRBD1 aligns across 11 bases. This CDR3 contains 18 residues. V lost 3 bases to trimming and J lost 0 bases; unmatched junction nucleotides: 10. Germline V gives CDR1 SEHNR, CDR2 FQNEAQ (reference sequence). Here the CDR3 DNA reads TGTGCCAGCAGCTTCGGACAGGGGGCAAACCCCCTCTCCTACGAGCAGTACGTC. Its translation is CASSFGQGANPLSYEQYV.

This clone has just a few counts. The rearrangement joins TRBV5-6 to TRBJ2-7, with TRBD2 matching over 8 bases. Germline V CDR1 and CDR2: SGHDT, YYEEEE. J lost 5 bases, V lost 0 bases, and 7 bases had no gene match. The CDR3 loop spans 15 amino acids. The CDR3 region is CASSLAGGSGDEQYV. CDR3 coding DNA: TGTGCCAGCAGCTTGGCCGGGGGTAGCGGGGACGAGCAGTACGTC.

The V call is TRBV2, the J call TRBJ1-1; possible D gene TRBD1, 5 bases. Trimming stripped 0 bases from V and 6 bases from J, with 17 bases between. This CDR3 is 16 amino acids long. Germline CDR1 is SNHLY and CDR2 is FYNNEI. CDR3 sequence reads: CASSEALPGRGSEAFF. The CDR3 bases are TGTGCCAGCAGTGAAGCGCTTCCAGGGCGCGGCTCTGAAGCTTTCTTT.

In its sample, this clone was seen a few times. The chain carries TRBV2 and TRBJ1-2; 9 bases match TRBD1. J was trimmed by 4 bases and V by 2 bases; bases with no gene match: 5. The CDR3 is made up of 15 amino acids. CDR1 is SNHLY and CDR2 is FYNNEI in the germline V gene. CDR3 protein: CASSEMGQGPYGYTF. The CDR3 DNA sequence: TGTGCCAGCAGTGAAATGGGACAGGGACCCTATGGCTACACCTTC.

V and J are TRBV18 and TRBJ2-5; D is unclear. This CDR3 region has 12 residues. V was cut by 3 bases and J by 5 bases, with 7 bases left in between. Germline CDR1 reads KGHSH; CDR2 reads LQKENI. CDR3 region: CASSPGQETQYF. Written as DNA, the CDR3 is TGTGCCAGCTCACCGGGCCAGGAGACCCAGTACTTC.